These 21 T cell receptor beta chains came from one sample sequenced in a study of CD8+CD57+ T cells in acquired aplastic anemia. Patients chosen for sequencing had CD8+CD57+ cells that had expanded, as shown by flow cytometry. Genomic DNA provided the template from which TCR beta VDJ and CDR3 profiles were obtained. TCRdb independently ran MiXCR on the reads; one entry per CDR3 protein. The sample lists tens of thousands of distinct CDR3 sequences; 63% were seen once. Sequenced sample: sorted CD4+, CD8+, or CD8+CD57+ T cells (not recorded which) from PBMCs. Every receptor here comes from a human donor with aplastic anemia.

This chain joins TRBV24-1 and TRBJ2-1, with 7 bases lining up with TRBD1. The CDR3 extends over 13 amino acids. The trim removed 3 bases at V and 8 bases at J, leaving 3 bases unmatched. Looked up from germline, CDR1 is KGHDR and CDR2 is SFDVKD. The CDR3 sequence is CATSDDRDHEQFF. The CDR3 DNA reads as TGTGCCACCAGTGATGACAGGGATCATGAGCAGTTCTTC.

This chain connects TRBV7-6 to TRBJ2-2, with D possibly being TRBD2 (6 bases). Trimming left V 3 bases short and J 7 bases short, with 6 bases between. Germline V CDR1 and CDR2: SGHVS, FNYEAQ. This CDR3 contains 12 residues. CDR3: CASSFGGGELFF. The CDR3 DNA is TGTGCCAGCAGCTTCGGGGGCGGGGAGCTGTTTTTT. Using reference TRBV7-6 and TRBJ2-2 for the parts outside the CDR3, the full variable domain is GAGVSQSPRYKVTKRGQDVALRCDPISGHVSLYWYRQALGQGPEFLTYFNYEAQQDKSGLPNDRFSAERPEGSISTLTIQRTEQRDSAMYRCASSFGGGELFFGEGSRLTVL.

CDR3 loop: CASSLVDTQYF. CDR3 bases: TGTGCCAGCAGCTTAGTGGATACGCAGTATTTT. V is TRBV7-2 and J is TRBJ2-3; no firm D call. CDR1 is SGHTA and CDR2 is FQGNSA in the germline V gene. V was trimmed by 1 base and J by 6 bases, leaving 2 bases between them. The CDR3 extends over 11 amino acids.

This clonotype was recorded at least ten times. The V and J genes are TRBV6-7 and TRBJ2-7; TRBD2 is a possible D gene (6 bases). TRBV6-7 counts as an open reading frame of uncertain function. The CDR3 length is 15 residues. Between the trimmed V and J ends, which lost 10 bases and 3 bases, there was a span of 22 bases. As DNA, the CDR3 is TGTGCCACCCCTTCCACGGAACAGCGGGTCTACGAGCAGTACTTC. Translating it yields CATPSTEQRVYEQYF.

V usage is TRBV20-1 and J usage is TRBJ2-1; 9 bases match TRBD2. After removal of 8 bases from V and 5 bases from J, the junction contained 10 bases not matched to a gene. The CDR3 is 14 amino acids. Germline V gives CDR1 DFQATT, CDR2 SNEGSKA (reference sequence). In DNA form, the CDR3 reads TGCAGTCTAAGAATATTAGCGGGGGACAATGAGCAGTTCTTC. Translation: CSLRILAGDNEQFF.

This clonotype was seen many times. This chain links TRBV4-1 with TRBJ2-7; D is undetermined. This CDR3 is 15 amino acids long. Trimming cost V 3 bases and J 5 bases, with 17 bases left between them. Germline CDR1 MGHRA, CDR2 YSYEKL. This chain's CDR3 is CASSHAGWGSHEQYF. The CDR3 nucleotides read TGCGCCAGCAGCCATGCTGGTTGGGGTTCGCACGAGCAGTACTTC.

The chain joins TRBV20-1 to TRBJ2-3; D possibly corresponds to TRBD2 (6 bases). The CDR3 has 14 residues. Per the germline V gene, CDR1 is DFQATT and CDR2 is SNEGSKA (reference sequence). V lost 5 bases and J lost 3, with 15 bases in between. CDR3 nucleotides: TGCAGTGCTCCAATAGCGGCAGCGACAGATACGCAGTATTTT. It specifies CSAPIAAATDTQYF.

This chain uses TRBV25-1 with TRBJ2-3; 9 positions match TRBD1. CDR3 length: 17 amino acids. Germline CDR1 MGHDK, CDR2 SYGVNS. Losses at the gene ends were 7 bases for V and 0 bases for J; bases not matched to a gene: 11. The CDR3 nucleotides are TGTGCCAGCAAGCCCTATGACAGGGGGGGGAGCACAGATACGCAGTATTTT. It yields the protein CASKPYDRGGSTDTQYF.

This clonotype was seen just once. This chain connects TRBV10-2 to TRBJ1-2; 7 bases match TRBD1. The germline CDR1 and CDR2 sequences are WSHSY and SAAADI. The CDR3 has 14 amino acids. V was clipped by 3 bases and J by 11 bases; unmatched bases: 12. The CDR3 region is CASSEDRDSSEYTF. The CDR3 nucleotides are TGCGCCAGCAGTGAAGACAGGGACTCCTCGGAGTACACCTTC.

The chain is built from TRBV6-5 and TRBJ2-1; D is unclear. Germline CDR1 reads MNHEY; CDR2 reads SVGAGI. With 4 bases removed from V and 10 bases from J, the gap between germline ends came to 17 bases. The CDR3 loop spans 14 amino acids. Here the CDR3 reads CASSSSPVRLEQFF. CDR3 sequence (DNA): TGTGCCAGCAGTTCTTCACCCGTGAGGCTGGAGCAGTTCTTC.

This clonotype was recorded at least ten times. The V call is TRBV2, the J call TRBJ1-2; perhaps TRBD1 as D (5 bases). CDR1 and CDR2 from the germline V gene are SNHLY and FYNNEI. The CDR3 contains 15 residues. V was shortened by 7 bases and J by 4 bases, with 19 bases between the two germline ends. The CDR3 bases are TGTGCCAGCAAAGAGGTGGGGGGTTCGGGCTATGGCTACACCTTC. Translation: CASKEVGGSGYGYTF.

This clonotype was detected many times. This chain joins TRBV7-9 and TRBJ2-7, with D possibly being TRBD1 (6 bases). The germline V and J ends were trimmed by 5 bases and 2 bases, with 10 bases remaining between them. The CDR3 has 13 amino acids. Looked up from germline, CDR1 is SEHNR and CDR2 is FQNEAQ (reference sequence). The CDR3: CASSGDTTYEQYF. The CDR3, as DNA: TGTGCCAGCAGCGGGGACACCACCTACGAGCAGTACTTC.

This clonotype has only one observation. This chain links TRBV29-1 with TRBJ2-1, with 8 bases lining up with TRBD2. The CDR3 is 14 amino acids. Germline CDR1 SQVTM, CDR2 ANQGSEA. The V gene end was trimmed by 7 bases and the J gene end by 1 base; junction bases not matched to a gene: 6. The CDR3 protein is CSGKLAESYNEQFF. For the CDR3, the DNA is TGCAGCGGTAAACTAGCGGAGTCCTACAATGAGCAGTTCTTC.

The CDR3, as DNA: TGCGCCAGCAGCTCACATCCGCAAGCCTACGAGCAGTACTTC. This encodes CASSSHPQAYEQYF. The gene calls are TRBV5-1 and TRBJ2-7; no clear D. Trimming took off 3 bases at V and 2 bases at J, with 12 bases between the two ends. Germline V CDR1 and CDR2: SGHRS, YFSETQ. The CDR3 has 14 residues. The entire variable domain, with the rest obtained from reference TRBV5-1 and TRBJ2-7, is as follows: KAGVTQTPRYLIKTRGQQVTLSCSPISGHRSVSWYQQTPGQGLQFLFEYFSETQRNKGNFPGRFSGRQFSNSRSEMNVSTLELGDSALYLCASSSHPQAYEQYFGPGTRLTVT.

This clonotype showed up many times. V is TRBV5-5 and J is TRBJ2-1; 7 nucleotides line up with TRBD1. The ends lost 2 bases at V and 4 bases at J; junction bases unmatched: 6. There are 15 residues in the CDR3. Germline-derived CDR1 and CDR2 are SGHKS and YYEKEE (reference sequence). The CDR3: CASSFYRGTYNEQFF. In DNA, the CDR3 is TGTGCCAGCAGCTTTTACAGGGGTACTTACAATGAGCAGTTCTTC.

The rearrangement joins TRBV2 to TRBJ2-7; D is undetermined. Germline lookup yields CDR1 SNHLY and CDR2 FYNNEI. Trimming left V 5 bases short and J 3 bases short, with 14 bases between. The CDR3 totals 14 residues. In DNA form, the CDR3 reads TGTGCCAGCAGTTCCGACGGGTCTTACTACGAGCAGTACTTC. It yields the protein CASSSDGSYYEQYF.

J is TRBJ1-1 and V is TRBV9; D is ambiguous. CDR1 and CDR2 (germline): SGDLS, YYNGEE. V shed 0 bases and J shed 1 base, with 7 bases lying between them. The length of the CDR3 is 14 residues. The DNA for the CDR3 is TGTGCCAGCAGCGTAGGTTCGGAGAACACTGAAGCTTTCTTT. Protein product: CASSVGSENTEAFF.

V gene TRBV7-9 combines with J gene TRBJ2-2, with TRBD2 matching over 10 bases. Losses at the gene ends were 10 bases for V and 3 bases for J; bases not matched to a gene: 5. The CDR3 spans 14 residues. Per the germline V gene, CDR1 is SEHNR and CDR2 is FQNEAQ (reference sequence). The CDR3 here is CATYSGGDTGELFF. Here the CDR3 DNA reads TGTGCCACCTACAGCGGGGGGGACACCGGGGAGCTGTTTTTT.

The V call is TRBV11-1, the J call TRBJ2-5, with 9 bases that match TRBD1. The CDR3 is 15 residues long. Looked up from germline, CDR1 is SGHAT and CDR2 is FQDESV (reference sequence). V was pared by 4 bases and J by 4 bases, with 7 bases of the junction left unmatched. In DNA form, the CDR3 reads TGTGCCAGCAGCTCCCACACAGGGGGCGGAGAGACCCAGTACTTC. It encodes CASSSHTGGGETQYF.

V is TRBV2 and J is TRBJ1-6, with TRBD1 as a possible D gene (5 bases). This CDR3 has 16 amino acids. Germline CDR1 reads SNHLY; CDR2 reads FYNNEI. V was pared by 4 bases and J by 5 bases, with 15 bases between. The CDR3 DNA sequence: TGTGCCAGCAGTGCTCGACGACAGAATGATAATTCACCCCTCCACTTT. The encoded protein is CASSARRQNDNSPLHF.

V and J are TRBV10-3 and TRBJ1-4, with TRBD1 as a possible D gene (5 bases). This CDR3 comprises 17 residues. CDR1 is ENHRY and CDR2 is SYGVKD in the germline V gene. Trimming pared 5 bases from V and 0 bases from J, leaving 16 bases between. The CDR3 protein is CAISPLGGGTTNEKLFF. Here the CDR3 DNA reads TGTGCCATCAGTCCCCTCGGGGGTGGTACAACTAATGAAAAACTGTTTTTT.